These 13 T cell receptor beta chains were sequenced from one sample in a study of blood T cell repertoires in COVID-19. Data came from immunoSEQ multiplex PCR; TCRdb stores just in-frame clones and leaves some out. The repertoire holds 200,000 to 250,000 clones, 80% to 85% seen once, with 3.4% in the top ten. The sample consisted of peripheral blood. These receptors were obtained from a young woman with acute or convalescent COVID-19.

CDR3 in DNA: TGTGCCAGCTCCCGAGGACTAGCGGATGAGCAGTTCTTC. Translated, it gives CASSRGLADEQFF. The V call is TRBV18, the J call TRBJ2-1; TRBD2 matches at 10 bases. V lost 6 bases to trimming and J lost 8 bases; unmatched junction nucleotides: 4. Germline V lookup: CDR1 KGHSH, CDR2 LQKENI. This CDR3 has 13 residues. Complete variable domain (other parts from reference TRBV18 and TRBJ2-1): NAGVMQNPRHLVRRRGQEARLRCSPMKGHSHVYWYRQLPEEGLKFMVYLQKENIIDESGMPKERFSAEFPKEGPSILRIQQVVRGDSAAYFCASSRGLADEQFFGPGTRLTVL.

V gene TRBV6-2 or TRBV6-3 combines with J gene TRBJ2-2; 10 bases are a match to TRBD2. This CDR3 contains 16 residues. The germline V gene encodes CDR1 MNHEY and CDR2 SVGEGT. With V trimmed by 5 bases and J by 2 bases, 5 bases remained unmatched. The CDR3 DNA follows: TGTGCCAGCAGTCAGCTAGCGGGAGCAAACACCGGGGAGCTGTTTTTT. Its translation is CASSQLAGANTGELFF.

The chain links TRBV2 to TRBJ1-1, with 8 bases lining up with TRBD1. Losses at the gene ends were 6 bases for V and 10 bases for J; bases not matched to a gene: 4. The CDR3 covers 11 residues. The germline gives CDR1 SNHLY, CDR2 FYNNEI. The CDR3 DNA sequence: TGTGCCAGCAGCCCACAGGGGGGAGCTTTCTTT. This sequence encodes CASSPQGGAFF.

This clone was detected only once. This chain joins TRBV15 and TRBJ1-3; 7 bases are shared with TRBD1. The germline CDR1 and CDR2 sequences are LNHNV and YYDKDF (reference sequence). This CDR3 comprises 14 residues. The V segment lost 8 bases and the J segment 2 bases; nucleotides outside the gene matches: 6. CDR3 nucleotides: TGTGCCACCCGAATGACAGGGACTGGAAACACCATATATTTT. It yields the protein CATRMTGTGNTIYF. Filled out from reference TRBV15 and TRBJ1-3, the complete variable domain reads DAMVIQNPRYQVTQFGKPVTLSCSQTLNHNVMYWYQQKSSQAPKLLFHYYDKDFNNEADTPDNFQSRRPNTSFCFLDIRSPGLGDTAMYLCATRMTGTGNTIYFGEGSWLTVV.

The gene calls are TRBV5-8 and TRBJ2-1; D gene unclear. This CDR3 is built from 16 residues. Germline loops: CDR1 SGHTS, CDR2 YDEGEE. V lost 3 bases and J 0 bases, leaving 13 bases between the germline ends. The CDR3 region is CASSYNTWSSYNEQFF. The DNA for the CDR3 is TGTGCCAGCAGCTACAACACGTGGAGCTCCTACAATGAGCAGTTCTTC.

CDR3 loop: CASSLELARPYNEQFF. CDR3 coding DNA: TGCGCCAGCAGCTTGGAACTAGCGCGCCCATACAATGAGCAGTTCTTC. The rearrangement joins TRBV5-1 to TRBJ2-1; 7 bases line up with TRBD2. CDR1 and CDR2 from the germline V gene are SGHRS and YFSETQ. The CDR3 sequence is 16 residues long. V dropped 0 bases and J dropped 4; count of bases not matched to a gene: 7.

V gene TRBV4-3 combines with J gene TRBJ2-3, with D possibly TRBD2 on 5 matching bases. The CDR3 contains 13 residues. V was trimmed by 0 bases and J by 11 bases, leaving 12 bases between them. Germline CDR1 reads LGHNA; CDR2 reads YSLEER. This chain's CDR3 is CASSQDGRGLQYF. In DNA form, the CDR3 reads TGCGCCAGCAGCCAAGATGGTCGAGGGCTGCAGTATTTT.

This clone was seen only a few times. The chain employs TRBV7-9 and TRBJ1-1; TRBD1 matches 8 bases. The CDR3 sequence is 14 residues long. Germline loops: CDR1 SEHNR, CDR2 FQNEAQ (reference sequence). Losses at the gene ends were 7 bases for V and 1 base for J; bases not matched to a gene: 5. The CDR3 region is CASIQGAGNTEAFF. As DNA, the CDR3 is TGTGCCAGCATCCAGGGGGCCGGGAACACTGAAGCTTTCTTT.

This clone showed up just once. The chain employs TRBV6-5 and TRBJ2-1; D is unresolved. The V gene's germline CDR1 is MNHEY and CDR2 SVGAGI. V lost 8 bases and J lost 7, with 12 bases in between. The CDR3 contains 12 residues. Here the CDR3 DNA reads TGTGCCAGCGGAGATTCGAAAAATGAGCAGTTCTTC. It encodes CASGDSKNEQFF.

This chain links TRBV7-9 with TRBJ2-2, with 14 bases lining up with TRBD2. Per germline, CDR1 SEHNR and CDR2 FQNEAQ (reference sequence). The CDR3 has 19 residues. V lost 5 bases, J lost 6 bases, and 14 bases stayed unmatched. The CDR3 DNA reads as TGTGCCAGCAGCCACCCGGGACTAGCGGGAGAAGTGAATGCCGGGGAGCTGTTTTTT. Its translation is CASSHPGLAGEVNAGELFF.

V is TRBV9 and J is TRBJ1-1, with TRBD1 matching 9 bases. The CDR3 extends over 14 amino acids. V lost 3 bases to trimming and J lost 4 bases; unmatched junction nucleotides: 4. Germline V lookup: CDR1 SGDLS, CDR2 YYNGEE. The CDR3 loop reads CASSGDRGVTEAFF. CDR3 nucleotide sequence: TGTGCCAGCAGCGGTGACAGGGGGGTCACTGAAGCTTTCTTT.

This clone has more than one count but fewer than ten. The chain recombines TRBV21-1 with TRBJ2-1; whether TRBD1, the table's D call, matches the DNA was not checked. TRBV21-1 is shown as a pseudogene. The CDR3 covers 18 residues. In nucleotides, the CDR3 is TGTGCCAGCAGCAAAGCCTCAACAGGGGAACTAAGTGAAAATGAGCAGTTCTTC. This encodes CASSKASTGELSENEQFF.

The CDR3 loop reads CASSNRENSPLHF. The DNA for the CDR3 is TGTGCCAGCAGCAACAGGGAGAATTCACCCCTCCACTTT. The chain has TRBV7-9 and TRBJ1-6, with D tentatively TRBD1 (6 bases). The V gene lost 5 bases and the J gene lost 7 bases, with 9 bases spanning the gap. The CDR3 is 13 amino acids. Germline V gene data show CDR1 as SEHNR and CDR2 as FQNEAQ (reference sequence).